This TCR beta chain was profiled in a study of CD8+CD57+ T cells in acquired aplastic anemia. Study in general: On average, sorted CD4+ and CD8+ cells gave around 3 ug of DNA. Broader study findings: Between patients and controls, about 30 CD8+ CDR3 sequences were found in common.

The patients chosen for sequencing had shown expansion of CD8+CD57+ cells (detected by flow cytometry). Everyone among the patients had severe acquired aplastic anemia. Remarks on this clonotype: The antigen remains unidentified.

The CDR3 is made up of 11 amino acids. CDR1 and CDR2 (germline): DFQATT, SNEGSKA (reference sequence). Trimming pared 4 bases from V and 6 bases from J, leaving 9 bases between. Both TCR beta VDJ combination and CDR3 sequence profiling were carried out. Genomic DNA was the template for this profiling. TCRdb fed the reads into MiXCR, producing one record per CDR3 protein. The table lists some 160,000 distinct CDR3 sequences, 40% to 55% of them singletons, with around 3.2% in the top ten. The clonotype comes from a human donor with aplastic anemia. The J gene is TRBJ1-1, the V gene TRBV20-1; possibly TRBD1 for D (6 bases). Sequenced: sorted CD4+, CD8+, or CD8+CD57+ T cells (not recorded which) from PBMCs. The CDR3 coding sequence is TGCAGTGCTAAGAGGGGGGCTGAAGCTTTCTTT. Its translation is CSAKRGAEAFF.